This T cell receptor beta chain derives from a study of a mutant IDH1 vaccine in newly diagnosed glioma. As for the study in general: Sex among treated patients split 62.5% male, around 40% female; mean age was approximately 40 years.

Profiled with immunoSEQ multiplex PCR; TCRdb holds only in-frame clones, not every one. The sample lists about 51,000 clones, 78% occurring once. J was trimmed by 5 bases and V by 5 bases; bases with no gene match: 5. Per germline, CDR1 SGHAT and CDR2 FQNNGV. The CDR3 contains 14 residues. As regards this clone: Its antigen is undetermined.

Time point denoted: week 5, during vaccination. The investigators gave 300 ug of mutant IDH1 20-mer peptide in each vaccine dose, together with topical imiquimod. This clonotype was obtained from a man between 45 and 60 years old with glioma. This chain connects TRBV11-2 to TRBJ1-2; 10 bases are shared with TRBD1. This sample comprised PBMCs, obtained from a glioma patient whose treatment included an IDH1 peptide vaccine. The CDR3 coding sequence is TGTGCCAGCAGCCGGGGACAGGGGACTTATGGCTACACCTTC. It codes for CASSRGQGTYGYTF.